This TCR beta chain stems from a study of blood T cell repertoires in COVID-19. Study overall: Acute-phase and convalescent COVID-19 samples originated in the United States, Italy and Spain. The analysed material was cDNA or gDNA that came from T cells, B-cell-depleted T cells, or PBMCs.

Some clones are missing from TCRdb's copy, which holds only in-frame ones; the method was immunoSEQ multiplex PCR. The table records approximately 59,000 clones, about 80% of them present only once. Trimming removed 5 bases at V and 5 bases at J, with 12 bases between. The CDR3 spans 13 residues. CDR1 MNHNY and CDR2 SVGAGI come from the germline V gene (reference sequence). Sequenced input: peripheral blood. The clonotype originates from a woman aged 80 or over with acute or convalescent COVID-19. This chain joins TRBV6-6 and TRBJ1-2; no reliable D call. CDR3 protein: CASSPDGRYGYTF. CDR3 DNA sequence: TGTGCCAGCAGTCCCGACGGGAGGTATGGCTACACCTTC.